Listed below are T cell receptor beta chains from one sample, sequenced in a study of blood T cell repertoires in COVID-19. The data were produced by immunoSEQ multiplex PCR, yet TCRdb's version contains in-frame clones alone and is incomplete. The sample has about 280,000 clones, 85% to 90% seen once. Sequencing was done on a sample of peripheral blood. These receptors all stem from a woman aged 25 to 39 with COVID-19, enrolled during active disease. The CDR3 runs from the conserved cysteine through the conserved F or W. Each record gives: J gene, D gene, CDR3 length, clone size, V gene, CDR3 protein, CDR3 DNA. A D gene is named only where the DNA matches it firmly. Size is omitted from some rows. Given values are once, few, many or a class for expanded clones.

TRBJ2-7	TRBD1	14	NA	TRBV5-1	CASRGTGGADEQYF	TGCGCCAGCAGGGGGACAGGGGGCGCGGACGAGCAGTACTTC
TRBJ2-2	NA	16	NA	TRBV24-1	CATSDPSGTNAGELFF	TGTGCCACCAGTGATCCTTCAGGGACAAACGCCGGGGAGCTGTTTTTT
TRBJ1-1	TRBD1	15	NA	TRBV6-5	CASSFATGVGTEAFF	TGTGCCAGCAGTTTCGCGACAGGGGTCGGCACTGAAGCTTTCTTT
TRBJ2-3	NA	14	NA	TRBV27	CASSPRIPRDTQYF	TGTGCCAGCAGCCCCCGGATACCCAGGGATACGCAGTATTTT
TRBJ2-3	NA	15	NA	TRBV27	CASSLSASGTDTQYF	TGTGCCAGCAGTTTATCGGCTAGTGGAACAGATACGCAGTATTTT
TRBJ1-1	NA	14	NA	TRBV30	CAWSVLTVTSEAFF	TGTGCCTGGAGTGTACTAACCGTCACATCGGAAGCTTTCTTT
TRBJ2-1	TRBD2	17	many	TRBV7-2	CASSLASSGEPYNEQFF	TGTGCCAGCAGCTTAGCGAGTAGCGGGGAGCCCTACAATGAGCAGTTCTTC
TRBJ1-5	TRBD1	17	NA	TRBV5-4	CASSAGQGGEDNQPQHF	TGTGCCAGCAGCGCAGGACAGGGCGGGGAGGACAATCAGCCCCAGCATTTT
TRBJ1-6	NA	13	NA	TRBV3-1/TRBV3-2	CASSHGTNSPLHF	TGTGCCAGCAGCCATGGGACAAATTCACCCCTCCACTTT
TRBJ2-7	TRBD1	13	NA	TRBV6-2/TRBV6-3	CASSGQENYEQYF	TGTGCCAGCAGTGGACAGGAGAACTACGAGCAGTACTTC
TRBJ2-7	TRBD2	13	NA	TRBV11-2	CASWTSGLYEQYF	TGTGCCAGTTGGACTAGCGGGCTCTACGAGCAGTACTTC
TRBJ1-5	TRBD1	14	few	TRBV28	CASRTGVNNQPQHF	TGTGCCAGCAGAACAGGGGTCAACAATCAGCCCCAGCATTTT
TRBJ2-7	TRBD1	15	many	TRBV19	CASSPATGSAYEQYF	TGTGCCAGTAGTCCCGCGACAGGGAGTGCCTACGAGCAGTACTTC
TRBJ1-1	NA	13	NA	TRBV5-5	CASSLEGESGAFF	TGTGCCAGCAGCTTGGAGGGGGAAAGCGGAGCTTTCTTT
TRBJ2-1	TRBD2	15	NA	TRBV7-2	CASSLGGSHYNEQFF	TGTGCCAGCAGCTTGGGCGGGAGCCATTACAATGAGCAGTTCTTC
TRBJ2-7	NA	14	NA	TRBV5-6	CASSLPTPTYEQYF	TGTGCCAGCAGCTTGCCGACTCCAACCTACGAGCAGTACTTC
TRBJ2-1	TRBD2	18	once	TRBV13	CASSSLATSGSVGNEQFF	TGTGCCAGCAGCTCCCTCGCGACTAGCGGGAGCGTTGGCAATGAGCAGTTCTTC
TRBJ2-7	TRBD2	14	NA	TRBV6-5	CASSIGTSGMEQYF	TGTGCCAGCAGCATTGGGACTAGCGGGATGGAGCAGTACTTC
TRBJ2-7	TRBD2	14	NA	TRBV6-5	CASSASGASYEQYF	TGTGCCAGCAGCGCTAGCGGAGCCTCCTACGAGCAGTACTTC
TRBJ1-5	NA	15	few	TRBV9	CASSPGVGGNQPQHF	TGTGCCAGCAGCCCCGGGGTTGGCGGCAATCAGCCCCAGCATTTT
TRBJ1-3	NA	16	NA	TRBV9	CASSAGGINLAGTIYF	TGTGCCAGCAGCGCCGGGGGGATCAACCTGGCCGGCACCATATATTTT
TRBJ1-4	TRBD1	13	NA	TRBV28	CASLGQGFEKLFF	TGTGCCAGCTTAGGACAGGGGTTTGAAAAACTGTTTTTT
TRBJ1-5	TRBD1	15	NA	TRBV30	CAWSEMDRASQPQHF	TGTGCCTGGAGCGAGATGGACAGGGCGAGTCAGCCCCAGCATTTT
TRBJ1-2	NA	13	once	TRBV15	CATSRDRDFGYTF	TGTGCCACCAGCAGAGATCGGGACTTTGGCTACACCTTC
TRBJ1-6	NA	16	NA	TRBV5-1	CASSLDDSSNGSPLHF	TGCGCCAGCAGCTTGGATGACAGCTCGAATGGATCACCCCTCCACTTT
TRBJ2-5	TRBD2	15	NA	TRBV5-1	CASSFGGSGGETQYF	TGCGCCAGCAGCTTTGGAGGGAGCGGGGGTGAGACCCAGTACTTC
TRBJ1-2	TRBD1	14	NA	TRBV4-3	CASSQGGQGGGYTF	TGCGCCAGCAGCCAAGGGGGACAGGGAGGAGGCTACACCTTC
TRBJ1-1	NA	14	once	TRBV5-6	CASSRTLMNTEAFF	TGTGCCAGCAGCAGGACACTAATGAACACTGAAGCTTTCTTT
TRBJ1-2	NA	12	NA	TRBV28	CASRGGSHGYTF	TGTGCCAGCAGGGGGGGATCCCATGGCTACACCTTC
TRBJ1-2	NA	14	once	TRBV9	CASSGFAGPGGYTF	TGTGCCAGCAGCGGTTTCGCGGGGCCCGGAGGCTACACCTTC
TRBJ2-3	NA	14	NA	TRBV2	CASSEALGGDTQYF	TGTGCCAGCAGTGAAGCGCTTGGGGGGGATACGCAGTATTTT
TRBJ2-1	NA	14	once	TRBV5-1	CASREQGSYNEQFF	TGCGCCAGCAGGGAACAGGGTTCCTACAATGAGCAGTTCTTC
TRBJ2-3	NA	13	NA	TRBV7-2	CASSPQRPDTQYF	TGTGCCAGCAGCCCCCAGCGGCCAGATACGCAGTATTTT
TRBJ2-2	NA	15	once	TRBV15	CATSPRDGGTGELFF	TGTGCCACCAGCCCCAGGGATGGCGGCACCGGGGAGCTGTTTTTT
TRBJ2-1	TRBD2	13	NA	TRBV29-1	CSVGLAVYNEQFF	TGCAGCGTGGGACTAGCCGTCTACAATGAGCAGTTCTTC
TRBJ1-1	NA	15	NA	TRBV4-1	CASSRQAEWGYEAFF	TGCGCCAGCAGCCGCCAAGCAGAGTGGGGCTATGAAGCTTTCTTT
TRBJ1-6	NA	15	NA	TRBV11-2	CASSTSGDYNSPLHF	TGTGCCAGCAGCACCTCAGGGGACTATAATTCACCCCTCCACTTT
TRBJ1-5	TRBD1	15	once	TRBV2	CASRETGGPNQPQHF	TGTGCCAGCAGGGAGACAGGGGGTCCCAATCAGCCCCAGCATTTT
TRBJ1-6	NA	15	NA	TRBV5-1	CASSLPGGNNSPLHF	TGCGCCAGCAGCCTCCCGGGGGGGAACAATTCACCCCTCCACTTT
TRBJ2-7	NA	12	NA	TRBV20-1	CSASAPSYEQYF	TGCAGTGCTAGTGCACCTAGCTACGAGCAGTACTTC